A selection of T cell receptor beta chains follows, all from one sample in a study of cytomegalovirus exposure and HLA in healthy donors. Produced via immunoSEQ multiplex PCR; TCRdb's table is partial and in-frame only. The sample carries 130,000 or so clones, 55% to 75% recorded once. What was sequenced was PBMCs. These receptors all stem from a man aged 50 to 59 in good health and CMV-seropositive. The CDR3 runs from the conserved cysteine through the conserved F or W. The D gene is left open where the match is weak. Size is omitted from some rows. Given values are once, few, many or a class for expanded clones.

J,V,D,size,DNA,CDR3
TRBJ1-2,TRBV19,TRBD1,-,TGTGCCAGTAGTATGGGGACAGGGGTATATACGGGCTACACCTTC,CASSMGTGVYTGYTF
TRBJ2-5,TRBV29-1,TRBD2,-,TGCAGCGCCGCGGGGGTAGAGACCCAGTACTTC,CSAAGVETQYF
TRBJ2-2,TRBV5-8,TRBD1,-,TGTGCCAGCAATGACAGGGACACCGGGGAGCTGTTTTTT,CASNDRDTGELFF
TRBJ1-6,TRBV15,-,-,TGTGCCACCAGCAGAGATCCGGGGGGCTCACCCCTCCACTTT,CATSRDPGGSPLHF
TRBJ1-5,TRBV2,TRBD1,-,TGTGCCAGCAGTGACGGGACAGGGGGCGATCAGCCCCAGCATTTT,CASSDGTGGDQPQHF
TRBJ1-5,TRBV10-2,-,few,TGCGCCAGCAGTGAGTCGCGGGGGGCCTGGCAGCCCCAGCATTTT,CASSESRGAWQPQHF
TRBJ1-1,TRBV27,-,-,TGTGCCAGCAGTTTCTTGCGGTCGGGGACTGAAGCTTTCTTT,CASSFLRSGTEAFF
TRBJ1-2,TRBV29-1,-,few,TGCAGCGTTGAAGACGGAAGGGGCCCCTATGGCTACACCTTC,CSVEDGRGPYGYTF
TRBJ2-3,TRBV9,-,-,TGTGCCAGCAGCGTGAGAAAACGTAGCGACCAAGAAACAGATACGCAGTATTTT,CASSVRKRSDQETDTQYF
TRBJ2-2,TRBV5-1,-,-,TGCGCCAGCAGCGCCAGGGGTGAGAACACCGGGGAGCTGTTTTTT,CASSARGENTGELFF
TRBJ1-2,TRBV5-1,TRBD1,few,TGCGCCAGCAGCAGGGGACCGGGACAGGGCTATGGCTACACCTTC,CASSRGPGQGYGYTF
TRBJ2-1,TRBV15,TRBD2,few,TGTGCCACCAGCAGAGATGAGGGCGGGAGGGCCCTTGAGCAGTTCTTC,CATSRDEGGRALEQFF
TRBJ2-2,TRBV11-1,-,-,TGTGCCAGCAGCTTACAGGGAATGGTGACCGGGGAGCTGTTTTTT,CASSLQGMVTGELFF
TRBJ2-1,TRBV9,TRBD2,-,TGTGCCAGCAGCGTTGGGACTATCCTATCCCTATCCTACAATGAGCAGTTCTTC,CASSVGTILSLSYNEQFF
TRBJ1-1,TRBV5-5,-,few,TGTGCCAGCAGCTTGGCCGCAGGGGCGCGCACTGAAGCTTTCTTT,CASSLAAGARTEAFF
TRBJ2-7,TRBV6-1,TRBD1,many,TGTGCCAGCACAATTGGACAGGGACCCTACGAGCAGTACTTC,CASTIGQGPYEQYF
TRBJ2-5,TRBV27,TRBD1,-,TGTGCCAGCAGTTTACCGGGACAGACAGAGACCCAGTACTTC,CASSLPGQTETQYF
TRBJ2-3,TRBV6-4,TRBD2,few,TGTGCCAGCAGTGACGGAGCGGGAGGCGGCACAGATACGCAGTATTTT,CASSDGAGGGTDTQYF
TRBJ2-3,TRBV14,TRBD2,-,TGTGCCAGCAGCTCCCGCCGACGGACTAGCGGGAGAGATACGCAGTATTTT,CASSSRRRTSGRDTQYF
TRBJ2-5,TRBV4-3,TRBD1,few,TGCGCCAGCAGCCGGTACTCCGGGACAGGACAAGAGACCCAGTACTTC,CASSRYSGTGQETQYF
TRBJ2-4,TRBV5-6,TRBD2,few,TGTGCCAGCAGCCCTACCGGGAGGGGGTATCCAGCCAAAAACATTCAGTACTTC,CASSPTGRGYPAKNIQYF
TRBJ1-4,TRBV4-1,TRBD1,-,TGCGCCAGCAGCCGTGGACAGGGGGCGAGGGAAAAACTGTTTTTT,CASSRGQGAREKLFF
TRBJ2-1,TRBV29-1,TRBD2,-,TGCAGCGTGACTAGCGGTCTGGGTGAGCAGTTCTTC,CSVTSGLGEQFF
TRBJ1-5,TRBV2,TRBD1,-,TGTGCCAGCGGGACAGTAAGCGGTAGGGGCAATCAGCCCCAGCATTTT,CASGTVSGRGNQPQHF
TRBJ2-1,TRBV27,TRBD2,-,TGTGCCAGCAAGCGGGAGAGGAACTACAATGAGCAGTTCTTC,CASKRERNYNEQFF
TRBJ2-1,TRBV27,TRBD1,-,TGTGCCAGCAGTATACCGGGACAGAGGATCGATGAGCAGTTCTTC,CASSIPGQRIDEQFF
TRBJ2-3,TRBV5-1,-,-,TGCGCCAGCAGCCCTAGACAGGACTTAGGGACGCAGTATTTT,CASSPRQDLGTQYF
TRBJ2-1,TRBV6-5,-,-,TGTGCGAGCAATAGGGCCCCCGGGACCTACAATGAGCAGTTCTTC,CASNRAPGTYNEQFF
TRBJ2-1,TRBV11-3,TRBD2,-,TGTGCCAGCAGCTTAACTAGCGGGAGGGCCGGGAGCGAGCAGTTCTTC,CASSLTSGRAGSEQFF
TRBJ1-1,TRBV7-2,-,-,TGTGCCAGCAGCTACTCCGGGGTCTGGAACACTGAAGCTTTCTTT,CASSYSGVWNTEAFF